The present TCR beta chain was sequenced within a study of blood T cell repertoires in COVID-19. Overall study: Acute and convalescent COVID-19 samples came from the United States, Italy and Spain. In each case, the material was cDNA or gDNA derived from T cells, B-cell-depleted T cells, or PBMCs.

The length of the CDR3 is 14 residues. Germline V gene lookup returns CDR1 LGHNA and CDR2 YNFKEQ. V shed 4 bases and J 6 bases; nucleotides not matched to a gene: 5. In the original processing: Reference gene primer amplification gave estimated nucleated cell counts. Sequencing was performed with immunoSEQ multiplex PCR; in TCRdb, only in-frame clones are kept and a portion is missing. The DNA was the basis for D and trimming; V, J and clone size are from that table. Among about 140,000 clones listed, around 73% were seen once. The chain employs TRBV4-2 and TRBJ2-2; TRBD2 aligns across 7 bases. This clonotype was sampled from a man between 60 and 70 years old who had recovered from COVID-19. The sequenced material came from peripheral blood. DNA of the CDR3: TGTGCCAGCAGCCCGGGGGGTTTGGCCGGGGAGCTGTTTTTT. This sequence encodes CASSPGGLAGELFF.